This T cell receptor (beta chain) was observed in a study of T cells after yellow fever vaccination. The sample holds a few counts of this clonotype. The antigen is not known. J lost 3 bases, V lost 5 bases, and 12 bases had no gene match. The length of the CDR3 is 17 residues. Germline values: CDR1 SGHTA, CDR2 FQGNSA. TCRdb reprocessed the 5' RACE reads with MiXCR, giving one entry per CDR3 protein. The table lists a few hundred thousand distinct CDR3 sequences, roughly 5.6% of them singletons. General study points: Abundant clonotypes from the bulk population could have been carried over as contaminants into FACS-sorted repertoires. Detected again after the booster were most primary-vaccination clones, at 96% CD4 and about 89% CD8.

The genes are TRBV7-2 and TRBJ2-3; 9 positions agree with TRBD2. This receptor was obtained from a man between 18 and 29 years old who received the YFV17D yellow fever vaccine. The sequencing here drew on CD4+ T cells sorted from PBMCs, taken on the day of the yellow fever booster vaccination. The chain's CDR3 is CASSPPGQRGVTDTQYF. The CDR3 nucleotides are TGTGCCAGCAGCCCCCCAGGCCAGCGGGGGGTTACAGATACGCAGTATTTT.